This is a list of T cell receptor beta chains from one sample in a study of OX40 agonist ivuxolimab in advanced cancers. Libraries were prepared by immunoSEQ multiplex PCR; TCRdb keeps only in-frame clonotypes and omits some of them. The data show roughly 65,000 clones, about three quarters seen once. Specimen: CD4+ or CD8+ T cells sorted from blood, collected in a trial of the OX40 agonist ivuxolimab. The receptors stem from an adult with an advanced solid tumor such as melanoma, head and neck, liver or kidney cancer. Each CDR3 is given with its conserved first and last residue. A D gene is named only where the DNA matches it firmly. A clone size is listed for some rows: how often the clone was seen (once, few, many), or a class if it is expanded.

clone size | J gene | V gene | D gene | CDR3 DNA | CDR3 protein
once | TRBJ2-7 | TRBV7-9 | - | TGTGCCAGCAGCTCCCCCCCCAGGTACGGGTACGAGCAGTACTTC | CASSSPPRYGYEQYF
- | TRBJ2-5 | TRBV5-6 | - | TGTGCCAGCAGCGTACCCAAAGAGACCCAGTACTTC | CASSVPKETQYF
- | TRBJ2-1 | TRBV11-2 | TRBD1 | TGTGCCAGCAGCCTGGACAGGGGGCATGAGCAGTTCTTC | CASSLDRGHEQFF
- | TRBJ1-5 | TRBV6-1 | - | TGTGCCAGCAGATACAGGGGCAATCAGCCCCAGCATTTT | CASRYRGNQPQHF
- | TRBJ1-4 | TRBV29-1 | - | TGCAGCGTTGGGGGGTCGGGGACGGGTGAAAAACTGTTTTTT | CSVGGSGTGEKLFF
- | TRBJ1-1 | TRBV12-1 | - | TGTGCCAGCAGCTCTATCCGGGACAGGGGGCAAAACACTGAAGCTTTCTTT | CASSSIRDRGQNTEAFF
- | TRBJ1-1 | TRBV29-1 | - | TGCAGCGTTGCCCCCGCCACTCCAGAAGCTTTCTTT | CSVAPATPEAFF
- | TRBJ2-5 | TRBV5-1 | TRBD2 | TGCGCCAGCAGAGACGGGACTAGCGGAAACCAAGAGACCCAGTACTTC | CASRDGTSGNQETQYF
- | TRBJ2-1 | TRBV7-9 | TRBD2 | TGTGCCAGCAGTCGCAGTAGCGGGAGGAGCTACAATGAGCAGTTCTTC | CASSRSSGRSYNEQFF
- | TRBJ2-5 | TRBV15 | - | TGTGCCACCAGCATCGGGCCGGGAAGCCAAGAGACCCAGTACTTC | CATSIGPGSQETQYF
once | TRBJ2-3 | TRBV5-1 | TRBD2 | TGCGCCAGCAGCTTGGTAGGGCAGCGGGGTAGAGATACGCAGTATTTT | CASSLVGQRGRDTQYF
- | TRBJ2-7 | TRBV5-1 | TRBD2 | TGCGCCAGCAGATTAGCGGGAGCTAGCTCCTACGAGCAGTACTTC | CASRLAGASSYEQYF
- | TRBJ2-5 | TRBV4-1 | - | TGCGCCAGCAGCCAAGGGCCAATGCTTATTCAAGAGACCCAGTACTTC | CASSQGPMLIQETQYF
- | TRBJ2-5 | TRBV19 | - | TGTGCCAGTAGTCGGGGGGCGGGCCTTGAAGAGACCCAGTACTTC | CASSRGAGLEETQYF
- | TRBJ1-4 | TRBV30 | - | TGTGCCTGGAGTGTAGTGGCAGGGGCGAGAAGAAATGAAAAACTGTTTTTT | CAWSVVAGARRNEKLFF
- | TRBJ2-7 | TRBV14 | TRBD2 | TGTGCCAGCAGCCAAGCGCGGGGGGCGAGGGACGAGCAGTACTTC | CASSQARGARDEQYF
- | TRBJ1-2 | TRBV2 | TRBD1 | TGTGCCAGCACTTATCCCCCGGGACAGGGCTCTGGCTACACCTTC | CASTYPPGQGSGYTF
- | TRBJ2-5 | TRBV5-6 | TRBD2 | TGTGCCAGCAGCACACTAGCGGGACCTCTCCAAGAGACCCAGTACTTC | CASSTLAGPLQETQYF
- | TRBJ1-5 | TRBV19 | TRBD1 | TGTGCCAGTAGTATGTTGGCGGGCAGGGGGGGAAATCAGCCCCAGCATTTT | CASSMLAGRGGNQPQHF
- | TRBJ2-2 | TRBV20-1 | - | TGCAGTGCTAGGGGGCCCGGGGAGCTGTTTTTT | CSARGPGELFF
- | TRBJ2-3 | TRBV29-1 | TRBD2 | TGCAGCGCCCGACTAGCTGCAGATACGCAGTATTTT | CSARLAADTQYF
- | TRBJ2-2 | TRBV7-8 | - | TGTGCCAGCAGCCTGGCAGGACAACACACCGGGGAGCTGTTTTTT | CASSLAGQHTGELFF
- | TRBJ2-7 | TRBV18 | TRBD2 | TGTGCCAGCTCACCATCGTCTAGCGGGGCCTACGAGCAGTACTTC | CASSPSSSGAYEQYF
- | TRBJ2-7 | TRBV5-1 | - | TGCGCCAGCAGCCGGGGGACGGACACCTACGAGCAGTACTTC | CASSRGTDTYEQYF
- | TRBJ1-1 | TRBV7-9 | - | TGTGCCAGCAGCTTAGCGACACAGGGATGGGGGACCAGAAACACTGAAGCTTTCTTT | CASSLATQGWGTRNTEAFF
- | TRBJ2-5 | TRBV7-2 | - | TGTGCCAGCAGCCCCGGGGGGCGGCTCCAAGAGACCCAGTACTTC | CASSPGGRLQETQYF
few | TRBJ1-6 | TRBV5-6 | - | TGTGCCAGCAGCCTACAGTCTCCCTCCTATAATTCACCCCTCCACTTT | CASSLQSPSYNSPLHF
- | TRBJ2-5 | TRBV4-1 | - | TGCGCCAGCAGCCAAGAGGGGTCGGGGCCCCAAGAGACCCAGTACTTC | CASSQEGSGPQETQYF
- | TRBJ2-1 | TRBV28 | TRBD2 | TGTGCCAGCAGTTCACCACTAGCGGGAAGTTACAATGAGCAGTTCTTC | CASSSPLAGSYNEQFF
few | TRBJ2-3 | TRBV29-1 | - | TGCAGCGTTGTACTCCCGCCCACAGATACGCAGTATTTT | CSVVLPPTDTQYF
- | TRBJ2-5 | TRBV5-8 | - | TGTGCCAGCAGCCCCCTAAGGGACACCGCCGGGGAGACCCAGTACTTC | CASSPLRDTAGETQYF
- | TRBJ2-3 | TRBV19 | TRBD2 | TGTGCCAGTAGTATAACTAGCGGGAGGGCAGATACGCAGTATTTT | CASSITSGRADTQYF
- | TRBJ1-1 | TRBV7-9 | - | TGTGCCAGCAGCAAAGGGGGTCTAGGGATGAACACTGAAGCTTTCTTT | CASSKGGLGMNTEAFF
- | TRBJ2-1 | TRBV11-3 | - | TGTGCCAGCAGCCCCGAGGGGCGGAACTACAATGAGCAGTTCTTC | CASSPEGRNYNEQFF
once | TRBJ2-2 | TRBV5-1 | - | TGCGCCAGCAGCTTGGTAGGGTCGAACACCGGGGAGCTGTTTTTT | CASSLVGSNTGELFF
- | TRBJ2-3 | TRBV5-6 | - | TGTGCCAGCAGCCCCTTAGGTCTCTCCACAGATACGCAGTATTTT | CASSPLGLSTDTQYF
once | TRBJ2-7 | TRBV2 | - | TGTGCCAGCAGTGTCAACTGGTTATCCTACGAGCAGTACTTC | CASSVNWLSYEQYF
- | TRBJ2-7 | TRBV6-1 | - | TGTGCCAGCAGTGACGACGGGCTAGGGTTGTACGAGCAGTACTTC | CASSDDGLGLYEQYF
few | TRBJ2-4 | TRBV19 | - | TGTGCCAGTAGTCGGGCAGGGGTTAGAACCAAAAACATTCAGTACTTC | CASSRAGVRTKNIQYF
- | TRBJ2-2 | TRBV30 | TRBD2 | TGTGCCTGGACTGGGACTAGTCCCGGGGAGCTGTTTTTT | CAWTGTSPGELFF
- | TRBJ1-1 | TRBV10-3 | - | TGTGCCGCCTCAGGGCTCAACACTGAAGCTTTCTTT | CAASGLNTEAFF
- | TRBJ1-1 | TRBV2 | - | TGTGCCAGCAGGCCTTATTGGAACACTGAAGCTTTCTTT | CASRPYWNTEAFF
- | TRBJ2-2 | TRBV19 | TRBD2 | TGTGCCAGTGGGCGGGAGAGTACCGGGGAGCTGTTTTTT | CASGRESTGELFF
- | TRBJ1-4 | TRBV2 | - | TGTGCCAGCATTCGGGTCCGTAATGAAAAACTGTTTTTT | CASIRVRNEKLFF
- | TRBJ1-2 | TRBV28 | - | TGTGCCAGCAGTTTAACAGCTGGGGGCTATGGCTACACCTTC | CASSLTAGGYGYTF